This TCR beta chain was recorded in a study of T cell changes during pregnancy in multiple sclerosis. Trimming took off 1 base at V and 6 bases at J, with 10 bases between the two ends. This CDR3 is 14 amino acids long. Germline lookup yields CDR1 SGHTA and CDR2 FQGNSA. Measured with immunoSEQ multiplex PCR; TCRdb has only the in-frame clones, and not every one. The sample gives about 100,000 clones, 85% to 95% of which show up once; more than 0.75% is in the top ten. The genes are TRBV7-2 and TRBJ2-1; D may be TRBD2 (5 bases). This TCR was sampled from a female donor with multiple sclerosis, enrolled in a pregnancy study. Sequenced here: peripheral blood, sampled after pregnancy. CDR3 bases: TGTGCCAGCAGCTTAGGTACCGGACTCAATGAGCAGTTCTTC. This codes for CASSLGTGLNEQFF. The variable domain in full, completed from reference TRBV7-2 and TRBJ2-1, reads GAGVSQSPSNKVTEKGKDVELRCDPISGHTALYWYRQSLGQGLEFLIYFQGNSAPDKSGLPSDRFSAERTGGSVSTLTIQRTQQEDSAVYLCASSLGTGLNEQFFGPGTRLTVL.